This T cell receptor beta chain emerged from a study of CD8 T cells in Susac syndrome. The sequenced target, TCR beta, came from blood CD8+ and CD4+ T cells. The patients serving as multiple sclerosis controls were treatment-naive. They had stable or active relapsing-remitting disease and fulfilled revised McDonald criteria. Isolation of CD8+ and CD4+ T cells was performed negatively, whereas enrichment of TEMRA cells was done by FACS. Random hexamers were used to reverse transcribe an amount of roughly 0.5 to 1 ug RNA. Amplification of TCR beta CDR3 used immunoSEQ multiplex PCR across 54 Vbeta and 13 Jbeta. TCRdb redid the calling of the immunoSEQ multiplex PCR reads with MiXCR, one entry per CDR3 protein. The profile shows 130,000 or so distinct CDR3 sequences, around 85% of them singletons. Per the germline V gene, CDR1 is WSHSY and CDR2 is SAAADI. The CDR3 totals 17 residues. Trimming removed 4 bases at V and 2 bases at J, with 21 bases between.

V usage is TRBV10-2 and J usage is TRBJ2-7, with D perhaps matching TRBD2 (6 bases). The specimen sequenced was CD8+ T cells from PBMCs. This receptor was identified in a human donor with multiple sclerosis. CDR3 sequence: CASSGSFSGLATYEQYF. The CDR3 DNA is TGCGCCAGCAGTGGTAGTTTTAGCGGACTCGCAACCTACGAGCAGTACTTC.